This TCR beta chain was obtained from a study of post-analysis software for immune sequencing data. Study details: The disease courses covered relapsing-remitting, secondary progressive and progressive-relapsing multiple sclerosis.

The library was made from cDNA and included unique molecular identifiers. Researchers reported some 500,000 cDNA molecules coming from roughly 1 to 10 million T cells. TCRdb independently ran MiXCR on the PCR reads; one entry per CDR3 protein. The table lists about 380,000 distinct CDR3 sequences, less than 35% of them singletons. As for this clonotype: What it binds is unknown.

Study outcomes and limitations: People with multiple sclerosis had a significantly lower normalized Chao1 diversity than controls did. Patients had higher frequencies than controls of roughly five TRBV segments, including TRBV5-6, TRBV5-1 and TRBV20-1.

Trimming removed 4 bases from V and 11 bases from J; junction bases left unmatched: 1. Looked up from germline, CDR1 is MNHEY and CDR2 is SVGAGI. The CDR3 length is 11 residues. The clonotype comes from a girl between 5 and 17 years old with multiple sclerosis. This chain links TRBV6-5 with TRBJ1-1, with 10 bases matching TRBD1. The source material was blood. CDR3 sequence: CASSWTGGAFF. DNA for the CDR3: TGTGCCAGCAGTTGGACAGGGGGGGCTTTCTTT.